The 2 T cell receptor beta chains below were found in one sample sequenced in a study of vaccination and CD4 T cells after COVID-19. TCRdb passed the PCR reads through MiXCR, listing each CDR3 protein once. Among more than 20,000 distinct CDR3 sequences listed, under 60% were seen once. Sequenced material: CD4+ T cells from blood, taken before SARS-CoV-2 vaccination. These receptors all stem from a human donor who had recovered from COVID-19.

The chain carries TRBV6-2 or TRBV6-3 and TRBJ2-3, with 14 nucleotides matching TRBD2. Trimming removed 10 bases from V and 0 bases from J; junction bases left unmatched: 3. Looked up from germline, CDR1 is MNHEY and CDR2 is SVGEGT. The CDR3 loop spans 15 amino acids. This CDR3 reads CAIGTSGRSTDTQYF. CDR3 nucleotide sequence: TGTGCCATCGGGACTAGCGGGAGAAGCACAGATACGCAGTATTTT.

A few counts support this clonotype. The chain's CDR3 is CASSQEPSIDSNQPQHF. The DNA for the CDR3 is TGCGCCAGCAGCCAAGAGCCATCAATAGATAGCAATCAGCCCCAGCATTTT. The rearrangement joins TRBV4-1 to TRBJ1-5; D remains unclear. The CDR3 covers 17 residues. V gave up 0 bases and J gave up 0 bases, with 12 bases separating them. The germline V gene encodes CDR1 MGHRA and CDR2 YSYEKL.